The rows below give T cell receptor beta chains drawn from one sample of a study of shared clonotypes between healthy human individuals. Profiled with immunoSEQ multiplex PCR; TCRdb holds only in-frame clones, not every one. The sample has over a million clones, approximately 98.5% seen once. The sample comprised naive CD4+ T cells sorted from blood. Receptors originate from a man aged 25 to 40 in good health. Both conserved end residues are part of each CDR3. D genes are given only for firm matches. Only some rows state a clone size, as once, few, many or a class for expanded clones.

j_gene	v_gene	d_gene	abundance	CDR3aa	CDR3nt
TRBJ2-7	TRBV6-5	-	-	CASSSTGNSYEQYF	TGTGCCAGCAGTTCCACAGGAAACTCCTACGAGCAGTACTTC
TRBJ1-1	TRBV5-1	-	few	CASSLGTVHSMNTEAFF	TGCGCCAGCAGCTTGGGGACAGTACACTCCATGAACACTGAAGCTTTCTTT
TRBJ2-3	TRBV7-3	-	-	CASSLGQAPVTDTQYF	TGTGCCAGCAGCTTAGGACAAGCCCCTGTCACAGATACGCAGTATTTT
TRBJ1-2	TRBV5-6	TRBD1	-	CASSPTGRHGYTF	TGTGCCAGCAGCCCGACAGGGAGACATGGCTACACCTTC
TRBJ2-7	TRBV7-9	TRBD2	-	CASSLLVAGGRIRPEQYF	TGTGCCAGCAGCTTATTGGTAGCGGGAGGGCGAATACGACCCGAGCAGTACTTC
TRBJ2-3	TRBV5-1	TRBD2	-	CASSLRTSGRAILTDTQYF	TGCGCCAGCAGCTTAAGGACTAGCGGGAGGGCCATTTTGACAGATACGCAGTATTTT
TRBJ2-1	TRBV14	TRBD2	-	CASSRLAGGGNEQFF	TGTGCCAGCAGCCGACTAGCGGGAGGCGGCAATGAGCAGTTCTTC
TRBJ2-5	TRBV28	TRBD2	-	CASSLSGGKTQYF	TGTGCCAGCAGTTTATCGGGGGGAAAGACCCAGTACTTC
TRBJ2-5	TRBV15	TRBD2	-	CATSEGLARETQYF	TGTGCCACCAGCGAGGGACTAGCGAGGGAGACCCAGTACTTC
TRBJ2-7	TRBV7-2	-	-	CASSLPQGPSYEQYF	TGTGCCAGCAGCTTACCCCAGGGGCCCTCCTACGAGCAGTACTTC
TRBJ2-1	TRBV5-1	TRBD2	-	CASSPGEGFNEQFF	TGCGCCAGCAGCCCGGGGGAGGGGTTCAATGAGCAGTTCTTC
TRBJ2-7	TRBV4-1	-	-	CASSLDQGRTYEQYF	TGCGCCAGCAGCCTGGACCAGGGCCGAACTTACGAGCAGTACTTC
TRBJ1-5	TRBV19	TRBD1	-	CASREPGQGASQPQHF	TGTGCCAGTAGGGAGCCGGGACAGGGGGCTTCTCAGCCCCAGCATTTT
TRBJ2-1	TRBV6-1	TRBD1	-	CASRGQGFYNEQFF	TGTGCCAGCAGGGGACAGGGGTTCTACAATGAGCAGTTCTTC
TRBJ2-2	TRBV13	TRBD1	once	CASSPLWTGMNTGELFF	TGTGCCAGCAGCCCGCTATGGACAGGGATGAACACCGGGGAGCTGTTTTTT
TRBJ2-5	TRBV25-1	-	-	CASSPPAGQETQYF	TGTGCCAGCAGTCCACCGGCGGGGCAAGAGACCCAGTACTTC
TRBJ1-1	TRBV21-1	-	once	CASSKIAPRSTEAFF	TGTGCCAGCAGCAAAATCGCCCCCAGGAGCACTGAAGCTTTCTTT
TRBJ1-2	TRBV28	-	once	CASSWADRNYGYTF	TGTGCCAGCAGTTGGGCGGATCGTAACTATGGCTACACCTTC
TRBJ1-1	TRBV28	-	-	CASTSRYTEAFF	TGTGCCAGCACCTCAAGGTACACTGAAGCTTTCTTT
TRBJ2-7	TRBV28	-	once	CASSRSGALSYEQYF	TGTGCCAGCAGTCGATCCGGAGCTCTCTCCTACGAGCAGTACTTC
TRBJ2-5	TRBV15	TRBD1	-	CATSKRTGQETQYF	TGTGCCACCAGCAAGCGGACAGGGCAAGAGACCCAGTACTTC
TRBJ1-5	TRBV7-2	-	-	CASSLRAHPNNQPQHF	TGTGCCAGCAGCTTACGGGCACACCCAAACAATCAGCCCCAGCATTTT
TRBJ2-7	TRBV18	TRBD2	-	CASSPAPLAGAKVQYF	TGTGCCAGCTCACCCGCCCCGCTAGCGGGAGCAAAGGTGCAGTACTTC
TRBJ2-7	TRBV4-3	TRBD2	-	CASSQDLAGERYEQYF	TGCGCCAGCAGCCAAGATTTAGCGGGAGAGAGGTACGAGCAGTACTTC
TRBJ2-3	TRBV5-1	TRBD2	-	CASSLGLTSGGSTDTQYF	TGCGCCAGCAGCTTGGGGCTGACTAGCGGGGGGAGCACAGATACGCAGTATTTT
TRBJ1-2	TRBV28	TRBD1	-	CASSSTGTGPYGYTF	TGTGCCAGCAGTTCCACCGGGACAGGGCCTTATGGCTACACCTTC
TRBJ1-3	TRBV14	-	-	CASSRAGFTIYF	TGTGCCAGCAGCCGGGCCGGGTTCACCATATATTTT
TRBJ1-2	TRBV6-1	-	-	CATAKGHPSGYTF	TGTGCCACCGCTAAAGGTCATCCTAGTGGCTACACCTTC
TRBJ2-6	TRBV4-3	TRBD1	-	CASSQGGTGVGANVLTF	TGCGCCAGCAGCCAAGGAGGGACAGGGGTTGGGGCCAACGTCCTGACTTTC
TRBJ2-1	TRBV27	-	-	CASSLLGSHEQFF	TGTGCCAGCAGTTTATTGGGGTCCCATGAGCAGTTCTTC
TRBJ2-2	TRBV7-3	-	-	CASSLMVTGELFF	TGTGCCAGCAGCTTAATGGTTACCGGGGAGCTGTTTTTT
TRBJ2-1	TRBV5-4	TRBD2	-	CASSLPGLAGADEQFF	TGTGCCAGCAGCTTGCCGGGCCTAGCGGGAGCCGATGAGCAGTTCTTC
TRBJ2-7	TRBV2	TRBD1	-	CATTTGGSYEQYF	TGTGCCACAACGACAGGGGGCTCCTACGAGCAGTACTTC
TRBJ1-5	TRBV5-6	-	-	CASSLANQPQHF	TGTGCCAGCAGCTTAGCCAATCAGCCCCAGCATTTT
TRBJ2-5	TRBV9	TRBD2	-	CASRRSGRGAETQYF	TGTGCCAGCAGGCGGTCCGGGCGGGGGGCAGAGACCCAGTACTTC
TRBJ2-7	TRBV5-4	-	-	CASSLIGGSSYEQYF	TGTGCCAGCAGCTTGATCGGAGGGAGCTCCTACGAGCAGTACTTC
TRBJ2-7	TRBV29-1	TRBD2	-	CSVDAGLAGGIYEQYF	TGCAGCGTTGACGCCGGACTAGCGGGAGGGATCTACGAGCAGTACTTC
TRBJ2-3	TRBV14	TRBD2	-	CASSLTSGRARDTQYF	TGTGCCAGCAGCCTGACTAGCGGGAGGGCCCGAGATACGCAGTATTTT
TRBJ2-1	TRBV7-2	-	-	CASSLGWTYNEQFF	TGTGCCAGCAGCTTAGGATGGACCTACAATGAGCAGTTCTTC
TRBJ2-3	TRBV20-1	-	-	CSASFTDTQYF	TGCAGTGCTAGTTTTACAGATACGCAGTATTTT
TRBJ1-5	TRBV29-1	-	-	CSFTYSNQPQHF	TGCAGCTTTACATATAGCAATCAGCCCCAGCATTTT
TRBJ2-5	TRBV10-1	-	-	CASSRTPGAETQYF	TGCGCCAGCAGCAGGACACCCGGGGCGGAGACCCAGTACTTC
TRBJ2-3	TRBV7-9	-	-	CASSLGSGDTQYF	TGTGCCAGCAGCTTAGGGAGTGGAGATACGCAGTATTTT
TRBJ1-1	TRBV9	-	-	CASSVVPGRTEAFF	TGTGCCAGCAGCGTAGTGCCAGGGAGGACTGAAGCTTTCTTT
TRBJ2-3	TRBV11-2	-	-	CASSLPPRTVTDTQYF	TGTGCCAGCAGCCTACCCCCCCGGACAGTCACAGATACGCAGTATTTT
TRBJ2-7	TRBV20-1	-	-	CSANGQSRYF	TGCAGTGCAAATGGACAGTCTCGGTACTTC
TRBJ2-1	TRBV5-4	-	-	CASSRAGLSSYNEQFF	TGTGCCAGCAGCCGAGCGGGCTTGAGCTCCTACAATGAGCAGTTCTTC
TRBJ1-5	TRBV5-1	-	-	CASRFPCSPNRSSKPQHF	TGCGCCAGCAGGTTCCCCTGTTCCCCTAACAGGTCATCGAAGCCCCAGCATTTT
TRBJ2-5	TRBV2	-	-	CASSPIPETQYF	TGTGCCAGCAGCCCAATCCCAGAGACCCAGTACTTC
TRBJ2-1	TRBV6-5	-	-	CASRHDRSSYNEQFF	TGTGCCAGCAGACATGACCGGAGCTCCTACAATGAGCAGTTCTTC
TRBJ1-2	TRBV7-8	TRBD1	-	CASSRTGAYYGYTF	TGTGCCAGCAGCCGGACAGGGGCGTACTATGGCTACACCTTC
TRBJ2-1	TRBV18	TRBD2	once	CASSRTRGTYNEQFF	TGTGCCAGCTCCCGGACTAGGGGTACCTACAATGAGCAGTTCTTC
TRBJ1-5	TRBV6-1	TRBD1	-	CASSEWGTGAYQPQHF	TGTGCCAGCAGTGAATGGGGTACAGGGGCTTATCAGCCCCAGCATTTT